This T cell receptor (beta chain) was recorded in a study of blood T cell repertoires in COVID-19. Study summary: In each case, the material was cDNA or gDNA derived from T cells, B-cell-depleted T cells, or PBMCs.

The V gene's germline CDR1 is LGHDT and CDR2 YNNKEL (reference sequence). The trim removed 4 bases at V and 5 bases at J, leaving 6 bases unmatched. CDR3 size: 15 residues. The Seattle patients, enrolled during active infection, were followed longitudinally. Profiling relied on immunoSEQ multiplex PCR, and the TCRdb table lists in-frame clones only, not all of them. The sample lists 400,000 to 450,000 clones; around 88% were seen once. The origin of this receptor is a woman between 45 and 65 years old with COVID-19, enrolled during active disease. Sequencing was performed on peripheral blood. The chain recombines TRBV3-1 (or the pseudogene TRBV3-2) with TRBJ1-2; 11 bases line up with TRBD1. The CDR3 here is CASSLAGQGDYGYTF. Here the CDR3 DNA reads TGTGCCAGCAGCCTTGCGGGACAGGGGGATTATGGCTACACCTTC.